This T cell receptor (beta chain) came from a study of fetal regulatory T cell absence and autoimmunity. This clone was observed a handful of times. Its antigen is unidentified. The assay was run at survey level. Some clones are missing from TCRdb's copy, which holds only in-frame ones; the method was immunoSEQ multiplex PCR. The sample holds about 50,000 clones; about 80% are singletons and the top ten take around 0.43%. General observations from the study: Some top pancreas TCR clones were over 100-fold enriched versus cord blood. Antigen-driven pancreatic autoimmunity before birth in IPEX was inferred from oligoclonal enrichment. Pancreas and cord blood did not differ much in TRB family usage.

This CDR3 region has 17 residues. CDR1 and CDR2 (germline): MGHRA, YSYEKL. The V gene lost 1 base and the J gene lost 0 bases, with 15 bases spanning the gap. Sequencing used cord blood. This chain connects TRBV4-1 to TRBJ1-2, with a possible D match to TRBD1 (5 bases). The sequence derives from a newborn boy with IPEX syndrome. The DNA for the CDR3 is TGCGCCAGCAGCCAAGCATATACGGCAGGGTCTAACTATGGCTACACCTTC. It codes for CASSQAYTAGSNYGYTF.